This TCR beta chain came from a study of T cell responses to AZD1222 COVID-19 vaccine. Study-wide points: In the spike-specific TCR repertoire, nearly half reportedly target unmutated variant regions. Repertoire sampling was restricted to post-peak T cell response timepoints. At study baseline, merely roughly 6 AZD1222 recipients were seropositive. Donors were mostly white British, more females; clonal diversity possibly underestimated.

With respect to this clone: Its antigen is unknown.

Between the trimmed V and J ends, which lost 10 bases and 0 bases, there was a span of 10 bases. CDR3 length equals 13 residues. Germline V gene lookup returns CDR1 ENHRY and CDR2 SYGVKD. The assay was immunoSEQ multiplex PCR, and TCRdb's table has in-frame clones only and misses some. The repertoire holds over 120,000 clones, with around 92% as singletons. The TCR sequence derives from an adult who had recovered from COVID-19. Sequencing was performed on peripheral blood, taken after recovery from COVID-19. This chain uses TRBV10-3 with TRBJ1-5, with D tentatively TRBD1 (6 bases). The CDR3 DNA follows: TGTGCCACAGGACAGAATAGCAATCAGCCCCAGCATTTT. It specifies CATGQNSNQPQHF.